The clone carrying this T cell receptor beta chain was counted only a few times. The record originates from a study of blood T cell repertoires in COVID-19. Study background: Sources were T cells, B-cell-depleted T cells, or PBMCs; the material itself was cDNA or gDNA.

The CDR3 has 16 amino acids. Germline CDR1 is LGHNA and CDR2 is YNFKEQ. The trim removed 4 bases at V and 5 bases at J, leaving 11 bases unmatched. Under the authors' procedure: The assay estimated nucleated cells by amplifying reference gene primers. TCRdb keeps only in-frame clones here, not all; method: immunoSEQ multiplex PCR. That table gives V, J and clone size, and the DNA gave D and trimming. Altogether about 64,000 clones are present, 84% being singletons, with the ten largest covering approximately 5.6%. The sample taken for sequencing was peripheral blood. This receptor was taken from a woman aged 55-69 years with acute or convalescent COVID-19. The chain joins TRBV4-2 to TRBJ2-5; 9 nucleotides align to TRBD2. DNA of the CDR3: TGTGCCAGCAGCCCGAGAGTGGCGGGGGGGCACGAGACCCAGTACTTC. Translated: CASSPRVAGGHETQYF.